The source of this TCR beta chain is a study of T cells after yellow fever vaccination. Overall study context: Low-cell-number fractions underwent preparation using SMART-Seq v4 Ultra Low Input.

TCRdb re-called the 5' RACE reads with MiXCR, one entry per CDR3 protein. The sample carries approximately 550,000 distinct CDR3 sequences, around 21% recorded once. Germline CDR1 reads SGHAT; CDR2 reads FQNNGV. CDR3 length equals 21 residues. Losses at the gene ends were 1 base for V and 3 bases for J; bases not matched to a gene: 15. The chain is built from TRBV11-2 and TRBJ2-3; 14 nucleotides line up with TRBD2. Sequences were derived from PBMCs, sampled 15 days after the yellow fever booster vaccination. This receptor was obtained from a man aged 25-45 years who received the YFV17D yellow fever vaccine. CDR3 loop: CASSLVNWTSGRSVETDTQYF. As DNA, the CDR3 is TGTGCCAGCAGCTTAGTTAATTGGACTAGCGGGAGGTCCGTAGAGACAGATACGCAGTATTTT.